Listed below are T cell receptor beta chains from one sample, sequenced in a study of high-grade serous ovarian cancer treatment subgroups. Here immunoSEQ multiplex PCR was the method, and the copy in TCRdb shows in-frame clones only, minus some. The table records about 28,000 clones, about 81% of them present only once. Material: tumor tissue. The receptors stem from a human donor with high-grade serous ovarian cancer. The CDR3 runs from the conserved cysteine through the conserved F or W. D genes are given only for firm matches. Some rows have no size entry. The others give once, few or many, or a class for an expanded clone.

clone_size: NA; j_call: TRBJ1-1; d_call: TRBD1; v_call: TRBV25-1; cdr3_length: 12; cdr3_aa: CASSVTGFKAFF; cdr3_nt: TGTGCCAGCAGTGTGACAGGGTTTAAAGCTTTCTTT
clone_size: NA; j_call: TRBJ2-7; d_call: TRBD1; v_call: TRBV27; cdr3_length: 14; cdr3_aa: CASRTLGTGSEQYF; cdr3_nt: TGTGCCAGCAGGACCCTAGGGACAGGGAGCGAGCAGTACTTC
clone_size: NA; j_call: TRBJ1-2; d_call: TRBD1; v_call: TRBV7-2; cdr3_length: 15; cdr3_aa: CASSLDHRGAYGYTF; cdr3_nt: TGTGCCAGCAGCTTAGACCACAGGGGTGCCTATGGCTACACCTTC
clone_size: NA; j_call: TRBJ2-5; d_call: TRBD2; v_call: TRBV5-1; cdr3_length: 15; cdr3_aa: CASSPDVAGQETQYF; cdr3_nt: TGCGCCAGCAGCCCAGACGTAGCGGGCCAAGAGACCCAGTACTTC
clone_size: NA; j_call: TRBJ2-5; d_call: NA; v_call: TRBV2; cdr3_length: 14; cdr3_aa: CASRENRFQETQYF; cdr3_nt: TGTGCCAGCAGGGAAAATCGCTTCCAAGAGACTCAGTACTTC
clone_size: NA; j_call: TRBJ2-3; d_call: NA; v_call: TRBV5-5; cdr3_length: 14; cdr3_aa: CASMTRGSTDTQYF; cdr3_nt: TGTGCCAGCATGACCAGGGGAAGCACAGATACGCAGTATTTT
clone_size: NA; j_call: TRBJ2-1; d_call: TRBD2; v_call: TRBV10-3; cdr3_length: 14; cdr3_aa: CATKAGGARDEQFF; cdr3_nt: TGTGCCACGAAGGCGGGGGGGGCCCGCGATGAGCAGTTCTTC
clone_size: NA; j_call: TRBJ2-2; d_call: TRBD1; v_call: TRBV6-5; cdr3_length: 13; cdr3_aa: CASRPDRGGELFF; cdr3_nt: TGTGCCAGCAGACCCGACAGGGGCGGGGAGCTGTTTTTT
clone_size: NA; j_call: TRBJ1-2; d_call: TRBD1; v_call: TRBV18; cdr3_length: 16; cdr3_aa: CASSPKMSGGNYGYTF; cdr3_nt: TGTGCCAGCTCACCAAAAATGTCAGGGGGCAACTATGGCTACACCTTC
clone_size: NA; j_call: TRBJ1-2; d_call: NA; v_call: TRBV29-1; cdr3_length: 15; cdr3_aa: CSVYGAFGAQYGYTF; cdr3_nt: TGCAGCGTCTATGGGGCCTTCGGGGCCCAGTATGGCTACACCTTC
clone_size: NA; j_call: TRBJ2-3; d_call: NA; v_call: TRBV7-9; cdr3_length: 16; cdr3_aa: CASSLGGNRLTDTQYF; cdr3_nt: TGTGCCAGCAGCTTAGGTGGGAATAGGCTCACAGATACGCAGTATTTT
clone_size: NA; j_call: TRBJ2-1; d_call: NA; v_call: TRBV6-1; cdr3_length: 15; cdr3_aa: CASRDRTGAYNEQFF; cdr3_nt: TGTGCCAGCAGGGACCGAACGGGAGCCTACAATGAGCAGTTCTTC
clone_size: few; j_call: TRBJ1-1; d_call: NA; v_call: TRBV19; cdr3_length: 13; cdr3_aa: CASTKGGHTEAFF; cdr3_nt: TGTGCCAGTACCAAGGGGGGGCACACTGAAGCTTTCTTT
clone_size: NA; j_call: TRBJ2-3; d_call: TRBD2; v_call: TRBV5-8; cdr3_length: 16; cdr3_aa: CASTLLAGGRGDTQYF; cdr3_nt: TGTGCCAGCACCCTGCTAGCGGGAGGAAGGGGAGATACGCAGTATTTT
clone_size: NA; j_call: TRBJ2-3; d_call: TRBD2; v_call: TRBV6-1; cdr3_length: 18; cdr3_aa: CASSDSWLAGSITDTQYF; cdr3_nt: TGTGCCAGCAGTGATTCGTGGCTAGCGGGGAGCATTACAGATACGCAGTATTTT
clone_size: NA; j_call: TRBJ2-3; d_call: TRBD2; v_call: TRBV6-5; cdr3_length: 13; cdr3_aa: CASSPAGADTQYF; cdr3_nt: TGTGCCAGCAGTCCAGCGGGGGCGGATACGCAGTATTTT
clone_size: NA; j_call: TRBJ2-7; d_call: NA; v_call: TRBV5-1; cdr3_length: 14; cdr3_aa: CASSSQGRIDEQYF; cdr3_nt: TGCGCCAGCAGCTCCCAGGGGCGCATCGACGAGCAGTACTTC
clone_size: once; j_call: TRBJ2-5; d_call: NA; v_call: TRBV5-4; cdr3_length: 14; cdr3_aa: CASSPERREETQYF; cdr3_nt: TGTGCCAGCAGCCCCGAGCGGCGTGAAGAGACCCAGTACTTC
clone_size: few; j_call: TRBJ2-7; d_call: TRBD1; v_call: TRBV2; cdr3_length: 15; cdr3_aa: CASNSQGARVYEQYF; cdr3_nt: TGTGCCAGCAACTCTCAGGGGGCGCGAGTTTACGAGCAGTACTTC
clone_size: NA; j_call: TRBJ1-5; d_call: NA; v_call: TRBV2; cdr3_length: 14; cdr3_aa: CASSVTQANQPQHF; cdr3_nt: TGTGCCAGCAGTGTCACGCAGGCAAATCAGCCCCAGCATTTT
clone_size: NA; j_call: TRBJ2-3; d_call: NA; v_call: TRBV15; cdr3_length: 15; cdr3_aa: CATSYSQGVSDTQYF; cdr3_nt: TGTGCCACCAGCTACTCACAGGGCGTCTCGGATACGCAGTATTTT
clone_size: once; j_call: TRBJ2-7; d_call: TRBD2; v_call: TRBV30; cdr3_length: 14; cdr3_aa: CAWSRSGGVYEQYF; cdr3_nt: TGTGCCTGGAGTAGATCGGGGGGGGTCTACGAGCAGTACTTC
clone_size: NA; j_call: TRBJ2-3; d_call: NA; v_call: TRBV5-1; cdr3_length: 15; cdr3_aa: CASYLALGEADTQYF; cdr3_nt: TGCGCCAGCTATCTAGCTTTAGGGGAGGCAGATACGCAGTATTTT
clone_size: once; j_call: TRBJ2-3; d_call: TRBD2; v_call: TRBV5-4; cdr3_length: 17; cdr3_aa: CASSPLVGSGSSDTQYF; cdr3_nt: TGTGCCAGCAGCCCCCTGGTGGGTAGCGGGAGTTCAGATACGCAGTATTTT
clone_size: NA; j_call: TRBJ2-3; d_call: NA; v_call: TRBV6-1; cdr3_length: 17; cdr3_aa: CASSEATGWRRGDTQYF; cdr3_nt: TGTGCCAGCAGTGAAGCAACGGGGTGGAGAAGGGGTGATACGCAGTATTTT
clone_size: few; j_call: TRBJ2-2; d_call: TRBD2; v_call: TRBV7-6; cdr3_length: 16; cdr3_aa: CASSLAGTKNTGELFF; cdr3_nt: TGTGCCAGCAGCTTAGCGGGGACTAAGAACACCGGGGAGCTGTTTTTT
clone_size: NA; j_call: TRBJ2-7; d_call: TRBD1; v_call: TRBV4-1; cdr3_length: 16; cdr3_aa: CASSPGFFRGPSEQYF; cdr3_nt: TGCGCCAGCAGCCCCGGATTTTTCAGGGGGCCCTCCGAGCAGTACTTC